This TCR beta chain derives from a study of T cells after yellow fever vaccination. Background on the study: The authors prepared low-cell-number fractions using SMART-Seq v4 Ultra Low Input. Whole-study results and caveats: Booster samples showed a return of most primary-vaccination clones (roughly 96% CD4, 70% to 90% CD8). The presence of abundant clonotypes contaminating from the bulk population was possible in FACS-sorted repertoires.

Germline-derived CDR1 and CDR2 are KGHDR and SFDVKD. Trimming removed 2 bases from V and 6 bases from J, with 13 bases in between. This CDR3 has 15 residues. This clonotype was observed many times. The antigen is undetermined. TCRdb re-derived calls from the 5' RACE reads in MiXCR, one entry per CDR3 protein. Here the sample spans around 350,000 distinct CDR3 sequences, around 6.5% being singletons. The V call is TRBV24-1, the J call TRBJ2-1; no firm D call. This TCR came from a man in his thirties or forties who received the YFV17D yellow fever vaccine. Source: PBMCs, taken 5 days after the yellow fever booster vaccination. The CDR3 here is CATSDSGSPRNEQFF. CDR3 bases: TGTGCCACCAGTGATTCTGGGTCCCCCCGCAATGAGCAGTTCTTC.